These 17 T cell receptor beta chains came from one sample sequenced in a study of CD8+CD57+ T cells in acquired aplastic anemia. Profiling of TCR beta VDJ combinations and CDR3 sequences used genomic DNA as template. From the reads, TCRdb called clonotypes with MiXCR, one entry per CDR3 protein. The sample yields roughly 98,000 distinct CDR3 sequences, about 66% seen once. An expansion of CD8+CD57+ cells by flow cytometry had been shown in patients chosen for sequencing. Material: sorted CD4+, CD8+, or CD8+CD57+ T cells (not recorded which) from PBMCs. The receptors were sampled from a human donor with aplastic anemia.

The chain combines TRBV7-3 with TRBJ2-3; 12 nucleotides line up with TRBD2. Germline loops: CDR1 SGHTA, CDR2 FQGTGA. The junction had 7 bases not matched to a gene; V was cut back by 5 bases and J by 4 bases. This CDR3 has 16 residues. CDR3 sequence: CASSPLAGGPPDTQYF. The CDR3 nucleotides are TGTGCCAGCAGCCCTCTAGCGGGGGGGCCCCCAGATACGCAGTATTTT.

This clonotype was recorded a few times. The CDR3 protein is CASSPGPSYEQYF. The CDR3 nucleotides are TGTGCCAGCAGTCCCGGACCATCCTACGAGCAGTACTTC. The gene calls are TRBV7-9 and TRBJ2-7; D is unclear. From germline, CDR1 is SEHNR and CDR2 FQNEAQ (reference sequence). The V end lost 6 bases, the J end lost 1 base, and 10 bases lay between the germline ends. The CDR3 contains 13 residues.

The chain has TRBV7-3 and TRBJ2-1, with 10 nucleotides matching TRBD1. The CDR3 sequence is 16 residues long. The germline gives CDR1 SGHTA, CDR2 FQGTGA. Trimming cost V 4 bases and J 2 bases; bases outside gene matches: 5. This chain's CDR3 is CASSSGQGITYNEQFF. DNA for the CDR3: TGTGCCAGCAGCTCGGGACAGGGGATTACCTACAATGAGCAGTTCTTC.

The rearrangement joins TRBV6-4 to TRBJ1-1; D gene ambiguous. CDR3 length: 13 amino acids. Germline V gene data show CDR1 as MRHNA and CDR2 as SNTAGT. Between the trimmed V and J ends, which lost 4 bases and 8 bases, there was a span of 14 bases. The CDR3 is CASSGEAGLEAFF. As DNA, the CDR3 is TGTGCCAGCAGTGGTGAGGCAGGATTGGAAGCTTTCTTT.

The genes are TRBV2 and TRBJ1-5; 7 bases agree with TRBD1. The ends lost 3 bases at V and 12 bases at J; junction bases unmatched: 2. The CDR3 runs to 11 residues. Germline loops: CDR1 SNHLY, CDR2 FYNNEI. CDR3 in DNA: TGTGCCAGCAGTGAGACAGGGCGCCAGCATTTT. Protein sequence: CASSETGRQHF.

The chain combines TRBV24-1 with TRBJ2-7, with 8 bases identical to TRBD1. With 4 bases clipped from V and 4 bases from J, the junction kept 14 bases outside the gene matches. The CDR3 contains 17 residues. Germline V gene sequence: CDR1 KGHDR, CDR2 SFDVKD. The CDR3 bases are TGTGCCACCAGTGACTCCGGGACAGGCGTAGGATCATACGAGCAGTACTTC. It specifies CATSDSGTGVGSYEQYF.

The J gene is TRBJ1-1, the V gene TRBV7-3; D may be TRBD1 (6 bases). The CDR3 totals 14 residues. Germline V CDR1 and CDR2: SGHTA, FQGTGA. The V end lost 10 bases, the J end lost 0 bases, and 15 bases lay between the germline ends. The CDR3 region has the DNA TGTGCCATCTCAAACGGGGGCTTGAACACTGAAGCTTTCTTT. Protein product: CAISNGGLNTEAFF. Full variable domain (remainder filled in from reference TRBV7-3 and TRBJ1-1): GAGVSQTPSNKVTEKGKYVELRCDPISGHTALYWYRQSLGQGPEFLIYFQGTGAADDSGLPNDRFFAVRPEGSVSTLKIQRTERGDSAVYLCAISNGGLNTEAFFGQGTRLTVV.

The V call is TRBV20-1, the J call TRBJ2-5, with a tentative D call TRBD2 (5 bases). The CDR3 is made up of 13 amino acids. V was clipped by 3 bases and J by 2 bases, with 10 bases between them. Germline V CDR1 and CDR2: DFQATT, SNEGSKA (reference sequence). CDR3 in DNA: TGCAGTGCTAGCGGGGTGACTCAAGAGACCCAGTACTTC. Translation gives CSASGVTQETQYF.

The genes are TRBV7-2 and TRBJ2-7; D remains ambiguous. This CDR3 has 12 amino acids. Germline V CDR1 and CDR2: SGHTA, FQGNSA. Between the trimmed V and J ends, which lost 5 bases and 5 bases, there was a span of 10 bases. Here the CDR3 DNA reads TGTGCCAGCAGCCTAGGGTGGGACGAGCAGTACTTC. As protein: CASSLGWDEQYF.

The chain links TRBV19 to TRBJ1-2; 9 bases are shared with TRBD1. CDR3 length equals 12 residues. The J segment lost 7 bases and the V segment lost 10 bases, leaving 7 bases of the junction unmatched. Germline loops: CDR1 LNHDA, CDR2 SQIVND (reference sequence). The CDR3 DNA is TGTGCCACTTGGACAGGGGTCGGTGGCTACACCTTC. It yields the protein CATWTGVGGYTF.

This clonotype was detected a few times. A much bigger clone sits one base away, suggesting this may be a read error. The rearrangement uses TRBV9 and TRBJ1-1; 10 nucleotides agree with TRBD1. V shed 0 bases, J shed 6 bases, and the junction held 8 bases outside the gene matches. Germline V CDR1 and CDR2: SGDLS, YYNGEE. The CDR3 has 16 amino acids. The CDR3 bases are TGTGCCAGCAGCGTAGCGACAGGGGGCGAAAACGCTGAAGCTTTCTTT. This encodes CASSVATGGENAEAFF.

The V and J genes are TRBV4-1 and TRBJ2-3; a possible D gene is TRBD1 (6 bases). Germline assignment: CDR1 MGHRA and CDR2 YSYEKL. V shed 1 base and J shed 4 bases, with 18 bases lying between them. The CDR3 length is 17 residues. For the CDR3, the DNA is TGCGCCAGCAGCCAAGGACCTCGCGTTTCAGGGGCAGATACGCAGTATTTT. Protein sequence: CASSQGPRVSGADTQYF.

V and J are TRBV20-1 and TRBJ2-5, with 7 bases matching TRBD1. With 5 bases clipped from V and 9 bases from J, the junction kept 6 bases outside the gene matches. Germline V gene sequence: CDR1 DFQATT, CDR2 SNEGSKA (reference sequence). CDR3 length: 11 amino acids. This CDR3 reads CSAPGQAAQYF. CDR3 nucleotides: TGCAGTGCTCCCGGACAGGCAGCCCAGTACTTC.

This clonotype appeared a few times. The chain recombines TRBV15 with TRBJ2-5, with 8 bases fitting TRBD1. The J segment lost 5 bases and the V segment lost 1 base, leaving 9 bases of the junction unmatched. The CDR3 contains 16 residues. In germline, CDR1 is LNHNV, CDR2 YYDKDF (reference sequence). The CDR3 spells CATSRGQGAVGETQYF. CDR3 nucleotide sequence: TGTGCCACCAGCAGAGGCCAGGGGGCAGTTGGGGAGACCCAGTACTTC.

A few counts support this clonotype. The chain has TRBV20-1 and TRBJ2-5; 12 nucleotides match TRBD2. The CDR3 contains 15 residues. V lost 6 bases and J lost 1; bases outside the gene matches: 6. Germline-derived CDR1 and CDR2 are DFQATT and SNEGSKA (reference sequence). The CDR3 DNA sequence: TGCAGTGCAACCCCGACTAGCGGGGGCCAAGAGACCCAGTACTTC. As protein: CSATPTSGGQETQYF.

The V and J genes are TRBV20-1 and TRBJ1-1; D may be TRBD1 (5 bases). Germline CDR1 DFQATT, CDR2 SNEGSKA (reference sequence). The V end lost 5 bases, the J end lost 4 bases, and 26 bases lay between the germline ends. The CDR3 has 17 residues. CDR3 protein: CSAGSNGRARSGTEAFF. The CDR3 nucleotides read TGCAGTGCTGGGAGCAATGGCAGGGCGCGGTCGGGCACTGAAGCTTTCTTT.

In this sample, this clonotype turned up a few times. The rearrangement joins TRBV29-1 to TRBJ1-3; 7 nucleotides agree with TRBD1. Losses at the gene ends were 6 bases for V and 3 bases for J; bases not matched to a gene: 11. The CDR3 totals 15 residues. The germline CDR1 and CDR2 sequences are SQVTM and ANQGSEA. The CDR3 DNA follows: TGCAGCGTGGGGCTTGACAGGGAAGGTGGAAACACCATATATTTT. It yields the protein CSVGLDREGGNTIYF.